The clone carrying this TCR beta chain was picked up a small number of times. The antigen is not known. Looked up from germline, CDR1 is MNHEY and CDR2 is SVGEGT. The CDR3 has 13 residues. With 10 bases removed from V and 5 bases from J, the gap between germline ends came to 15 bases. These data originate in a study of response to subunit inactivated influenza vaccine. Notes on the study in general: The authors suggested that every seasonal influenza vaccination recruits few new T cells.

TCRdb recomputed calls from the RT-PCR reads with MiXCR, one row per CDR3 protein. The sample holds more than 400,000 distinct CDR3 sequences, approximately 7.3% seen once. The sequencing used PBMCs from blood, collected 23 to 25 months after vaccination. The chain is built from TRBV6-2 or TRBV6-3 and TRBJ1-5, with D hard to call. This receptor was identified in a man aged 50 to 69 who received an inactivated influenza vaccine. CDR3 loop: CAIQDGIHQPQHF. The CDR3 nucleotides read TGTGCCATCCAGGACGGGATTCATCAGCCCCAGCATTTT.